The rows below give T cell receptor beta chains drawn from one sample of a study of T cells after yellow fever vaccination. TCRdb processed the 5' RACE reads anew with MiXCR; each CDR3 protein has one entry. The data hold over 300,000 distinct CDR3 sequences, with approximately 4% observed a single time. The specimen comprised PBMCs, sampled 5 days after the yellow fever booster vaccination. These receptor sequences come from a man aged 18 to 35 who received the YFV17D yellow fever vaccine. Each CDR3 is given with its conserved first and last residue. Fields, in order: clone size, D gene, V gene, J gene, CDR3 protein, CDR3 DNA. A D gene is named only where the DNA matches it firmly. Clone size is not always given. Where it is, it says once, few, many or a class for expanded clones.

NA	TRBD1	TRBV12-5	TRBJ1-5	CASGHQGGNQPQHF	TGTGCTAGTGGCCACCAGGGGGGCAATCAGCCCCAGCATTTT
NA	TRBD2	TRBV6-2/TRBV6-3	TRBJ2-7	CASGGRGGPFYEQYF	TGTGCCAGCGGTGGACGCGGGGGGCCATTCTACGAGCAGTACTTC
few	TRBD1	TRBV12-3/TRBV12-4	TRBJ1-1	CASTRQGRNTEAFF	TGTGCCAGCACCCGACAGGGCCGGAACACTGAAGCTTTCTTT
many	NA	TRBV4-3	TRBJ1-6	CASSQGGSSYNSPLHF	TGCGCCAGCAGCCAAGGGGGGAGCTCCTATAATTCACCCCTCCACTTT
many	NA	TRBV4-3	TRBJ1-3	CASSQDVLSSGNTIYF	TGCGCCAGCAGCCAAGATGTGCTAAGCTCTGGAAACACCATATATTTT
few	NA	TRBV5-1	TRBJ1-1	CASSLQATLNTEAFF	TGCGCCAGCAGCCTACAGGCTACCTTGAACACTGAAGCTTTCTTT
many	NA	TRBV7-2	TRBJ2-5	CASSFNGGPGETQYF	TGTGCCAGCAGCTTTAATGGGGGGCCCGGAGAGACCCAGTACTTC
few	NA	TRBV7-2	TRBJ2-2	CASSLEPGGVGELFF	TGTGCCAGCAGCTTAGAACCGGGTGGAGTCGGGGAGCTGTTTTTT
many	NA	TRBV10-3	TRBJ1-4	CAISEPREEKLFF	TGTGCCATCAGTGAGCCGCGTGAGGAAAAACTGTTTTTT
NA	TRBD1	TRBV6-6	TRBJ2-7	CASSRGTGVYSYEQYF	TGTGCCAGCAGTCGAGGGACAGGGGTCTACTCCTACGAGCAGTACTTC
few	NA	TRBV29-1	TRBJ2-5	CSVEGEEISVETQYF	TGCAGCGTTGAAGGAGAGGAAATTTCGGTAGAGACCCAGTACTTC
NA	NA	TRBV29-1	TRBJ1-5	CSVAETGKDQPQHF	TGCAGCGTTGCTGAGACAGGAAAAGATCAGCCCCAGCATTTT
many	TRBD2	TRBV5-1	TRBJ2-1	CASSLGTSGSLNEQFF	TGCGCCAGCAGCTTGGGGACTAGCGGGAGCCTCAATGAGCAGTTCTTC
NA	TRBD1	TRBV3-1	TRBJ1-2	CASSHLTGAYGYTF	TGTGCCAGCAGCCACCTAACAGGGGCCTATGGCTACACCTTC
many	NA	TRBV5-1	TRBJ1-4	CASSWTSGADAEKLFF	TGCGCCAGCAGCTGGACTTCCGGGGCCGACGCAGAAAAACTGTTTTTT
many	NA	TRBV5-1	TRBJ2-7	CASSGTGLKSYEQYF	TGCGCCAGCAGCGGAACAGGGTTGAAGTCCTACGAGCAGTACTTC
few	NA	TRBV7-8	TRBJ2-1	CASSSFSGIDEQFF	TGTGCCAGCAGCTCCTTTAGTGGAATCGATGAGCAGTTCTTC
NA	TRBD2	TRBV7-9	TRBJ2-1	CASSLARASGVRIEQFF	TGTGCCAGCAGCTTAGCGCGGGCTAGCGGGGTCCGGATTGAGCAGTTCTTC
NA	NA	TRBV2	TRBJ1-1	CASSEVNTEAFF	TGTGCCAGCAGTGAGGTGAACACTGAAGCTTTCTTT
NA	TRBD2	TRBV18	TRBJ2-5	CASSPRISGRGETQYF	TGTGCCAGCTCACCACGCATTAGCGGGCGAGGAGAGACCCAGTACTTC
NA	NA	TRBV6-5	TRBJ2-7	CASTSRGGANYEQYF	TGTGCCAGCACCTCAAGAGGAGGGGCTAACTACGAGCAGTACTTC
NA	NA	TRBV24-1	TRBJ2-2	CATSPDTSNTGELFF	TGTGCCACCAGCCCAGACACCTCGAACACCGGGGAGCTGTTTTTT
few	NA	TRBV4-1	TRBJ1-5	CASSQTRGRVANQPQHF	TGCGCCAGCAGCCAAACTCGGGGCCGGGTGGCCAATCAGCCCCAGCATTTT
many	NA	TRBV2	TRBJ2-5	CASSRDSETQYF	TGTGCCAGCAGTCGGGACTCAGAGACCCAGTACTTC
many	NA	TRBV7-9	TRBJ2-4	CASISGDAKNIQYF	TGTGCCAGCATCTCAGGGGATGCCAAAAACATTCAGTACTTC
many	NA	TRBV5-1	TRBJ1-6	CASSPSSAGAGTNSPLHF	TGCGCCAGCAGCCCCTCTTCCGCAGGGGCCGGCACCAATTCACCCCTCCACTTT
NA	TRBD1	TRBV2	TRBJ2-1	CASTPAAGTVISYNEQFF	TGTGCCAGCACTCCAGCTGCCGGGACAGTAATTTCCTACAATGAGCAGTTCTTC
few	NA	TRBV4-3	TRBJ1-5	CASSQGGGSEQPQHF	TGCGCCAGCAGCCAAGGGGGGGGTTCGGAGCAGCCCCAGCATTTT
few	TRBD1	TRBV5-6	TRBJ2-1	CASSWGTGTYNEQFF	TGTGCCAGCAGCTGGGGGACAGGGACCTACAATGAGCAGTTCTTC
many	NA	TRBV19	TRBJ2-2	CAIRRVTGELFF	TGTGCCATCAGGCGAGTTACCGGGGAGCTGTTTTTT
few	TRBD2	TRBV5-1	TRBJ2-5	CASSWSGGAVETQYF	TGCGCCAGCAGCTGGTCCGGGGGGGCAGTAGAGACCCAGTACTTC
NA	TRBD2	TRBV29-1	TRBJ2-1	CSVEGLASEQFF	TGCAGCGTTGAGGGACTAGCCTCTGAGCAGTTCTTC
NA	NA	TRBV25-1	TRBJ1-1	CASSRSEITEAFF	TGTGCCAGCAGTCGGTCAGAGATCACTGAAGCTTTCTTT
NA	TRBD2	TRBV12-3/TRBV12-4	TRBJ2-1	CASSSGAGGPNEQFF	TGTGCCAGCAGTTCCGGGGCGGGGGGTCCCAATGAGCAGTTCTTC
NA	NA	TRBV10-2	TRBJ1-6	CATQAGFGPDNSPLHF	TGCGCCACCCAAGCAGGGTTCGGACCGGATAATTCACCCCTCCACTTT
few	TRBD2	TRBV5-1	TRBJ2-7	CASSFSGVTNEQYF	TGCGCCAGCAGCTTTAGCGGGGTGACAAACGAGCAGTACTTC
few	NA	TRBV6-1	TRBJ2-1	CASSPARDNEQFF	TGTGCCAGCAGCCCCGCCAGGGACAATGAGCAGTTCTTC
NA	NA	TRBV12-5	TRBJ2-2	CASGLWVTGELFF	TGTGCTAGTGGTTTGTGGGTTACCGGGGAGCTGTTTTTT
few	TRBD1	TRBV15	TRBJ1-1	CATRAGTGRYTEAFF	TGTGCCACCCGGGCGGGGACAGGGAGGTACACTGAAGCTTTCTTT
many	NA	TRBV6-2/TRBV6-3	TRBJ2-7	CASSPGAEQYF	TGTGCCAGCAGCCCAGGGGCCGAGCAGTACTTC
many	NA	TRBV7-2	TRBJ2-3	CASSPWGQTDTQYF	TGTGCCAGCAGCCCCTGGGGCCAGACAGATACGCAGTATTTT
NA	TRBD2	TRBV12-3/TRBV12-4	TRBJ2-3	CASGTSGREGTDTQYF	TGTGCCAGCGGCACTAGCGGGCGGGAGGGCACAGATACGCAGTATTTT
few	NA	TRBV6-5	TRBJ1-4	CASSYRSTTNEKLFF	TGTGCCAGCAGTTACCGGTCGACAACTAATGAAAAACTGTTTTTT
many	NA	TRBV5-4	TRBJ2-3	CASSLAWETDTQYF	TGTGCCAGCAGCTTGGCCTGGGAAACAGATACGCAGTATTTT
few	NA	TRBV2	TRBJ1-2	CASSPQHNYGYTF	TGTGCCAGCAGCCCACAGCACAACTATGGCTACACCTTC
many	TRBD2	TRBV5-4	TRBJ2-2	CASSQLAGQNTGELFF	TGTGCCAGCAGCCAGCTAGCGGGGCAAAACACCGGGGAGCTGTTTTTT
few	TRBD1	TRBV4-1	TRBJ2-5	CASSQDGTGLETQYF	TGCGCCAGCAGCCAAGACGGGACAGGGCTGGAGACCCAGTACTTC